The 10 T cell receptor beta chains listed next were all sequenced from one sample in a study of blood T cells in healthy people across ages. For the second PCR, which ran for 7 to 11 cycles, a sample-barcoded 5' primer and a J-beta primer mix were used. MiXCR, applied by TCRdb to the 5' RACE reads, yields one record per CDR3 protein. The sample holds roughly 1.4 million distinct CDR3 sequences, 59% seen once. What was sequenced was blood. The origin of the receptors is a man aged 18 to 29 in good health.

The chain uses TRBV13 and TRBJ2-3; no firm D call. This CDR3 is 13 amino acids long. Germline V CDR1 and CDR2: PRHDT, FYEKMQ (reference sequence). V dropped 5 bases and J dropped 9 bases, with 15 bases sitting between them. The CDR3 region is CASSVEDDGTQYF. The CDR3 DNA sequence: TGTGCCAGCAGCGTAGAGGATGACGGAACGCAGTATTTT.

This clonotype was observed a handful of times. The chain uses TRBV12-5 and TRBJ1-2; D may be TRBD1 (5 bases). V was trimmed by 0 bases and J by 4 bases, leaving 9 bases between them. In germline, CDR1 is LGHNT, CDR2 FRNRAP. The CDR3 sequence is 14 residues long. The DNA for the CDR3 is TGTGCTAGTGGTTTGGTACAGGAGAGCTATGGCTACACCTTC. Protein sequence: CASGLVQESYGYTF. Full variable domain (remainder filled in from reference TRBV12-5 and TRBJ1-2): DARVTQTPRHKVTEMGQEVTMRCQPILGHNTVFWYRQTMMQGLELLAYFRNRAPLDDSGMPKDRFSAEMPDATLATLKIQPSEPRDSAVYFCASGLVQESYGYTFGSGTRLTVV.

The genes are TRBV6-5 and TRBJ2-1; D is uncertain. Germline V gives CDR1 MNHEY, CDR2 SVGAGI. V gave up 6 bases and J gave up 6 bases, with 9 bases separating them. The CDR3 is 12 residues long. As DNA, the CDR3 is TGTGCCAGCAGGGCCTACGCCAATGAGCAGTTCTTC. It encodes CASRAYANEQFF.

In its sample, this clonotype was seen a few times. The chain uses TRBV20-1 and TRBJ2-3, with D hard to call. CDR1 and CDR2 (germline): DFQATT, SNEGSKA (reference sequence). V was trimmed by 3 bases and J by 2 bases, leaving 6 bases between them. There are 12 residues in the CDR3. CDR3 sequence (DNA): TGCAGTGCTAGGTTGGACACAGATACGCAGTATTTT. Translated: CSARLDTDTQYF.

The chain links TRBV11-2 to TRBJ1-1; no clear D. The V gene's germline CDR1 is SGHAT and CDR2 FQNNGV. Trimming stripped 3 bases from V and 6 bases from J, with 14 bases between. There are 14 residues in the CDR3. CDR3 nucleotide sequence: TGTGCCAGCAGCTTCCAGTCAGGATCTTCTGAAGCTTTCTTT. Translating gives CASSFQSGSSEAFF.

The CDR3 reads CASTGAHNEQFF. DNA for the CDR3: TGTGCCAGCACGGGGGCTCATAATGAGCAGTTCTTC. The rearrangement links TRBV6-2 or TRBV6-3 to TRBJ2-1; the D call may be TRBD1 or TRBD2 (6 bases each). Germline-derived CDR1 and CDR2 are MNHEY and SVGEGT. The CDR3 is 12 residues long. V was clipped by 7 bases and J by 7 bases, with 11 bases between them.

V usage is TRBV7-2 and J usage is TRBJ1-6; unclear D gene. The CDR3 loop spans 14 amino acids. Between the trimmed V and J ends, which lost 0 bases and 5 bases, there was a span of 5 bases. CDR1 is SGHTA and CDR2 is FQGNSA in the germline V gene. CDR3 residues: CASSLARDNSPLHF. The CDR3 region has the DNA TGTGCCAGCAGCTTAGCTCGGGATAATTCACCCCTCCACTTT.

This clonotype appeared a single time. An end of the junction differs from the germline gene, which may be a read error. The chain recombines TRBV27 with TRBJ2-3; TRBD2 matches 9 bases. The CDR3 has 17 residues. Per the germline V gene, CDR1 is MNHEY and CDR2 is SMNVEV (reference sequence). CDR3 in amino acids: CASSLFPVAGVGDTQYF. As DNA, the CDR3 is TGTGCCAGCAGTTTATTCCCGGTAGCGGGGGTCGGAGATACTCAGTATTTT.

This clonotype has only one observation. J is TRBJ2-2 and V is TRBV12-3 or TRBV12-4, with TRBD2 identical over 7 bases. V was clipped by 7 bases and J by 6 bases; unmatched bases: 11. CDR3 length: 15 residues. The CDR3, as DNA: TGTGCCAGCAATCTGGGAGGGCCTTACGCCGGGGAGCTGTTTTTT. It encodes CASNLGGPYAGELFF.

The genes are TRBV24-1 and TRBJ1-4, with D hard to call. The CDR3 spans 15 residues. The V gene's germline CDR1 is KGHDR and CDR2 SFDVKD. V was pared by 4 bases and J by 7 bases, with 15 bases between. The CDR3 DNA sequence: TGTGCCACCAGTGACCCCGGGGTACGGCCTGAAAAACTGTTTTTT. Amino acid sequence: CATSDPGVRPEKLFF.